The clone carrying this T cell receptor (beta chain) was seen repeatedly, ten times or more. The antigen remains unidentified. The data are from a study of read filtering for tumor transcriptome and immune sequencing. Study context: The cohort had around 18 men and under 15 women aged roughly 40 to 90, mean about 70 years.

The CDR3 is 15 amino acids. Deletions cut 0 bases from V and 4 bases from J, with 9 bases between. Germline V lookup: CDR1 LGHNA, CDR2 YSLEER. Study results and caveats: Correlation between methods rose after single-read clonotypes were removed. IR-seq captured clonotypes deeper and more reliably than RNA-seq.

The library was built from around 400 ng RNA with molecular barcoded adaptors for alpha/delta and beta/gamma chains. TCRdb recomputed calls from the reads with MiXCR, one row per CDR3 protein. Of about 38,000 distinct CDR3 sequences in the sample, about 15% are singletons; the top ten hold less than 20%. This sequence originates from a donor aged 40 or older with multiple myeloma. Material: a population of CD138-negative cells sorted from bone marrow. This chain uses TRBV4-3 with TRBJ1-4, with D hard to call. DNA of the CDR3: TGCGCCAGCAGCCAAGATGCAATCTATAATGAAAAACTGTTTTTT. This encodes CASSQDAIYNEKLFF.